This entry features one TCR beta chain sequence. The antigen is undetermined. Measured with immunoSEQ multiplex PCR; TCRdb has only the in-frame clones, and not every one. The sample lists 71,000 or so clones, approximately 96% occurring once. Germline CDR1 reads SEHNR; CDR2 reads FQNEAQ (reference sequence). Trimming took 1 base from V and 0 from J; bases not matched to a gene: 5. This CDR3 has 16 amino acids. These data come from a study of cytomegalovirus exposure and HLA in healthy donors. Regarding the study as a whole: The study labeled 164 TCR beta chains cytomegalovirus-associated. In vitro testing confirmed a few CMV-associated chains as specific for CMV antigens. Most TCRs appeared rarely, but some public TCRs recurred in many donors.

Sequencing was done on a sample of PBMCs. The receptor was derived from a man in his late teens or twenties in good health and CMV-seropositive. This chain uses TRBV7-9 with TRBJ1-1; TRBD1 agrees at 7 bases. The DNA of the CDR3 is TGTGCCAGCAGCTTAGTCCCAGGGGGGATGAACACTGAAGCTTTCTTT. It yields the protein CASSLVPGGMNTEAFF.